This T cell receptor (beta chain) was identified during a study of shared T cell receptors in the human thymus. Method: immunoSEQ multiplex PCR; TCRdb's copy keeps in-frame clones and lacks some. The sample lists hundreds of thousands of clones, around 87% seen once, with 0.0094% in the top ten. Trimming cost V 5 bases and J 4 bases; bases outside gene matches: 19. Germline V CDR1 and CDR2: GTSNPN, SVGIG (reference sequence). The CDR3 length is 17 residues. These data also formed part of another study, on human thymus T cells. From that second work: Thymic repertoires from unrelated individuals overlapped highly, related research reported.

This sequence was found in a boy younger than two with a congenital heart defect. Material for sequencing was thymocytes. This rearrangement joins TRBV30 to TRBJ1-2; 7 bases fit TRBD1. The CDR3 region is CAWEKGTVKVNSYGYTF. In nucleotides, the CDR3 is TGTGCCTGGGAGAAAGGGACAGTCAAAGTAAATTCCTATGGCTACACCTTC. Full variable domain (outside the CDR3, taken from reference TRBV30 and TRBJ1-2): SQTIHQWPATLVQPVGSPLSLECTVEGTSNPNLYWYRQAAGRGLQLLFYSVGIGQISSEVPQNLSASRPQDRQFILSSKKLLLSDSGFYLCAWEKGTVKVNSYGYTFGSGTRLTVV.